This T cell receptor beta chain was identified in a study of CD4 T cells in relation to SARS-CoV-2 and coronaviruses. On the study more broadly: PBMCs were cultured with antigen for roughly 11 days before TCR beta sequencing. A couple of subjects were Hispanic; patients were roughly 8 males and a handful of females.

Notes on the study in general: In 55% to 75% of donors, memory CD4+ clonotypes crossrecognized SARS-CoV-2 and at least one common cold coronavirus spike.

The germline CDR1 and CDR2 sequences are SGHDT and YYEEEE. V was clipped by 5 bases and J by 7 bases; unmatched bases: 13. This CDR3 has 15 amino acids. With regard to this clone: What it binds is not known.

Sorted naive or memory CD4+ cells met CEF peptides for roughly 10 days. Profiled with immunoSEQ multiplex PCR; TCRdb holds only in-frame clones, not every one. The sample yields 30,000 to 45,000 clones, about 79% seen once. The origin of this receptor is an adult with COVID-19. Material for sequencing was naive CD4+ T cells from PBMCs, cultured in vitro. Subset noted: naive CD4+ T cells isolated by negative enrichment. V gene TRBV5-6 combines with J gene TRBJ1-2; 8 bases match TRBD1. The DNA for the CDR3 is TGTGCCAGCAGAATCCTAGCCGGACAGGGTGGTGGCTACACCTTC. This codes for CASRILAGQGGGYTF.